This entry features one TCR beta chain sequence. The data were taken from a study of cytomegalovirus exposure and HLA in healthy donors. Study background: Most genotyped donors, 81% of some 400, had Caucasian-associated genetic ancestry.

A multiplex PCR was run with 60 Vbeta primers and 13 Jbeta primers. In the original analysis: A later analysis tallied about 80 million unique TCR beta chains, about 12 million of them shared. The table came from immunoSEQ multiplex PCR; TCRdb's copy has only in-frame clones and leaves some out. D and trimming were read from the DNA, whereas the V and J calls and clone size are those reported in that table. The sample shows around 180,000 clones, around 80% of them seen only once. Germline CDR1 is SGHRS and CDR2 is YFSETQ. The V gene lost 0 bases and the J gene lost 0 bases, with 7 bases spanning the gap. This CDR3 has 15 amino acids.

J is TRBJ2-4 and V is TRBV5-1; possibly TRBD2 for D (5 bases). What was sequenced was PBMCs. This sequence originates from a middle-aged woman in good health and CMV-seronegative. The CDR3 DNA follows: TGCGCCAGCAGCTTGGAAGGGAGAGCCAAAAACATTCAGTACTTC. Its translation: CASSLEGRAKNIQYF.